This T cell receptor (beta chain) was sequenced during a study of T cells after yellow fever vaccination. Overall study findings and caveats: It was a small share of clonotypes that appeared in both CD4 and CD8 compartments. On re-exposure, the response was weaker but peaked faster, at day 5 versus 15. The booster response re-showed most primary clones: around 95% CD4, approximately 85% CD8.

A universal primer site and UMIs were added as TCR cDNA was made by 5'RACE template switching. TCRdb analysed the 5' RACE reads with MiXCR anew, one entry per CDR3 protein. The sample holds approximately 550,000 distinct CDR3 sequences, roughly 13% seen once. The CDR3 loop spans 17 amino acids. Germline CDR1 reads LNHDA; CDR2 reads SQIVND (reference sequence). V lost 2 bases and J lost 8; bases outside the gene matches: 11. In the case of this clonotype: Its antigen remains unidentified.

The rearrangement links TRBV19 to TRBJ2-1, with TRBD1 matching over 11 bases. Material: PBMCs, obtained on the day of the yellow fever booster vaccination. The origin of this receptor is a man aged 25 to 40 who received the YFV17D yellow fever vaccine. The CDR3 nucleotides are TGTGCCAGTAGTATACCGGGACAGGGGGAATTAGTCGATGAGCAGTTCTTC. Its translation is CASSIPGQGELVDEQFF.